Following are 8 T cell receptor beta chains from one sample sequenced in a study of blood T cells in healthy people across ages. A second roughly 7 to 11 cycle PCR used barcoded and J-beta primers. From the 5' RACE reads, TCRdb called clonotypes with MiXCR, one entry per CDR3 protein. The data show some 860,000 distinct CDR3 sequences, with roughly 56% seen just once and 25% to 30% held by the top ten. The sequencing sample was made of blood. Every receptor here comes from a man aged 35-49 years in good health.

This clonotype was counted only a few times. J is TRBJ2-3 and V is TRBV5-1, with D possibly being TRBD2 (5 bases). The V end lost 4 bases, the J end lost 1 base, and 10 bases lay between the germline ends. The CDR3 is 14 amino acids. Germline CDR1 SGHRS, CDR2 YFSETQ. CDR3 loop: CASSTLGGTDTQYF. CDR3 sequence (DNA): TGCGCCAGCAGCACCCTCGGGGGCACAGATACGCAGTATTTT.

This chain connects TRBV28 to TRBJ2-7, with D unresolved. Looked up from germline, CDR1 is MDHEN and CDR2 is SYDVKM. Trimming took off 2 bases at V and 2 bases at J, with 10 bases between the two ends. This CDR3 has 14 amino acids. The CDR3 spells CASSLVGNAYEQYF. The CDR3 DNA follows: TGTGCCAGCAGTTTAGTAGGGAACGCCTACGAGCAGTACTTC. The variable domain in full, with the rest retrieved from reference TRBV28 and TRBJ2-7, is DVKVTQSSRYLVKRTGEKVFLECVQDMDHENMFWYRQDPGLGLRLIYFSYDVKMKEKGDIPEGYSVSREKKERFSLILESASTNQTSMYLCASSLVGNAYEQYFGPGTRLTVT.

J is TRBJ2-2 and V is TRBV7-6; weak D call: TRBD2 (5 bases). Trimming took 4 bases from V and 4 from J, leaving 16 bases between them. Germline-derived CDR1 and CDR2 are SGHVS and FNYEAQ. The CDR3 length is 16 residues. CDR3 sequence reads: CASSSRAPGITGELFF. The CDR3 region has the DNA TGTGCCAGCAGCTCACGGGCACCGGGGATCACCGGGGAGCTGTTTTTT.

This chain uses TRBV7-8 with TRBJ2-2; D gene unclear. Germline V CDR1 and CDR2: SGHVS, FQNEAQ. Trimming left V 5 bases short and J 3 bases short, with 13 bases between. The CDR3 runs 15 residues. As DNA, the CDR3 is TGTGCCAGCAGCCCTAGGGCAGTGGACACCGGGGAGCTGTTTTTT. Translation gives CASSPRAVDTGELFF.

This clonotype was detected only once. V and J are TRBV21-1 and TRBJ2-5; the table gives TRBD1 as D, unverified against the DNA. The end of the DNA fits TRBJ2-7 better, so the J call may be wrong. TRBV21-1 is an annotated pseudogene. The CDR3 loop spans 13 amino acids. The CDR3 sequence is CASSNSLSPEQYF. The CDR3 DNA sequence: TGTGCCAGCAGCAACTCGTTGAGCCCCGAGCAGTACTTC.

The V and J genes are TRBV11-2 and TRBJ1-1, with D tentatively TRBD1 (6 bases). CDR1 and CDR2 from the germline V gene are SGHAT and FQNNGV. The V and J ends lost 3 bases and 2 bases respectively, with 16 bases between them. This CDR3 has 16 residues. CDR3 in DNA: TGTGCCAGCAGCTTTCATCCGGACAGCAGAAACACTGAAGCTTTCTTT. Translation gives CASSFHPDSRNTEAFF.

This clonotype was counted a few times. The chain joins TRBV6-1 to TRBJ1-6; possibly TRBD1 for D (6 bases). The CDR3 covers 14 residues. CDR1 and CDR2 (germline): MNHNS, SASEGT. Trimming removed 3 bases from V and 10 bases from J, with 13 bases in between. The CDR3: CASSDLGAKSPLHF. The CDR3 DNA reads as TGTGCCAGCAGTGATCTGGGGGCTAAGTCACCCCTCCACTTT.

This CDR3 is CASSLVGGAYEQYF. CDR3 coding DNA: TGTGCCAGCAGCTTAGTTGGGGGAGCCTACGAGCAGTACTTC. V usage is TRBV7-9 and J usage is TRBJ2-7; the D call may be TRBD1 or TRBD2 (5 bases each). From germline, CDR1 is SEHNR and CDR2 FQNEAQ (reference sequence). The CDR3 extends over 14 amino acids. The V gene lost 1 base and the J gene lost 2 bases, with 9 bases spanning the gap.